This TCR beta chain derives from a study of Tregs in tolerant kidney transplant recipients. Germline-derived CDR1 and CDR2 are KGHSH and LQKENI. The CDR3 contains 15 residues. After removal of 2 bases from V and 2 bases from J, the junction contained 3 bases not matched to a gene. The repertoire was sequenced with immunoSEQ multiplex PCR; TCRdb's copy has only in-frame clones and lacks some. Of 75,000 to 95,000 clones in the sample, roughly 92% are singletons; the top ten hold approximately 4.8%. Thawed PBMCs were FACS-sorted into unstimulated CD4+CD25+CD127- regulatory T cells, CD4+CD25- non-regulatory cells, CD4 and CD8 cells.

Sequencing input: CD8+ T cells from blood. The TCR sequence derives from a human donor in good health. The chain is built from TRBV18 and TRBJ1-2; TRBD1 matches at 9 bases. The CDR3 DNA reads TGTGCCAGCTCACCAGGGACAGGGACGAACTATGGCTACACCTTC. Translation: CASSPGTGTNYGYTF.